These 12 T cell receptor delta chains originate from one sample sequenced in a study of gamma-delta T cells after stem cell transplantation. TCRdb reapplied CATT to the RT-PCR reads. The data show 1,500 to 2,000 delta-chain clones, approximately 15% seen once. What was sequenced was gamma-delta T cells. These receptors were taken from a human donor. It is not recorded whose cells these are; they may come from a transplant donor.

Of note for this clone: A read error is possible here, since a much larger clone lies one base away. The chain uses TRDV2 and TRDJ1; the match to TRDD3 covers 12 bases. This CDR3 is 22 amino acids long. From germline, CDR1 is GEAIGNYY and CDR2 EKD. The CDR3 protein is CARDTGVWAYPPWGIRPDKLIF. DNA for the CDR3: TGTGCCCGTGACACCGGGGTCTGGGCCTATCCCCCCTGGGGGATACGGCCCGATAAACTCATCTTT.

This clone is medium-sized in the sample. Given a much more abundant clone one base away, this may be a read error. The chain is built from TRDV2 and TRDJ2; 10 bases are a match to TRDD3. V shed 2 bases and J 5 bases; nucleotides not matched to a gene: 1. Germline loops: CDR1 GEAIGNYY, CDR2 EKD. The CDR3 is made up of 14 amino acids. CDR3 region: CACDILGDTAQLFF. DNA of the CDR3: TGTGCCTGTGACATACTGGGGGATACAGCACAACTCTTCTTT.

The genes are TRDV2 and TRDJ1, with TRDD3 matching 10 bases. Unmatched junction bases numbered 3, after V lost 2 bases and J lost 4 bases. Germline CDR1 and CDR2: GEAIGNYY and EKD. This CDR3 is built from 14 residues. The CDR3 nucleotides read TGTGCCTGTGACAACCCTGGGGGATACGATAAACTCATCTTT. Amino acids: CACDNPGGYDKLIF.

This clone was detected only a few times. A far larger clone is one nucleotide away, so this likely arose from a read error. V usage is TRDV2 and J usage is TRDJ1; TRDD3 might be the D (5 bases). Germline values: CDR1 GEAIGNYY, CDR2 EKD. The CDR3 contains 15 residues. The germline V and J ends were trimmed by 3 bases and 0 bases, with 13 bases remaining between them. The CDR3 DNA sequence: TGTGCCTGTGACCCGGGGACCGAGTACACCGATAAACTCATCTTT. As protein: CACDPGTEYTDKLIF.

CDR3 residues: CALGERGSAFRTRETDKLIF. The CDR3 DNA sequence: TGTGCTCTTGGGGAAAGAGGGAGTGCCTTCCGGACGCGGGAGACCGATAAACTCATCTTT. The V call is TRDV1, the J call TRDJ1; D is possibly TRDD2 (6 bases). The CDR3 runs 20 residues. V shed 2 bases and J shed 2 bases, with 27 bases lying between them. Germline V gives CDR1 TSWWSYY, CDR2 QGS.

This clone is deemed large. The sample holds other DNA sequences that translate to the same CDR3. The chain couples TRDV1 to TRDJ1; 8 bases map to TRDD3. Germline assignment: CDR1 TSWWSYY and CDR2 QGS. The CDR3 is 22 amino acids. J gave up 0 bases and V 1 base, and 22 bases lay outside the gene matches. CDR3 sequence (DNA): TGTGCTCTTGGGGAACGACACCGGTGGGGGATGTCTGCTCCTTATTACACCGATAAACTCATCTTT. As protein: CALGERHRWGMSAPYYTDKLIF.

This clone turned up a few times. Since a far larger clone is one base different, this is likely a read error. The identical CDR3 is also encoded by other nucleotide sequences in the sample. The V gene is TRDV1, the J gene TRDJ2, with 10 bases matching TRDD3. The CDR3 contains 14 residues. Germline V gene lookup returns CDR1 TSWWSYY and CDR2 QGS. The CDR3: CALGELGDTAQLFF. The CDR3 DNA reads TGCGCTCTTGGGGAACTGGGGGATACAGCACAACTCTTCTTT.

This clone was seen only a few times. Compared with germline, one end of the junction differs, possibly owing to a read error. Other DNA sequences within the sample encode an identical CDR3. This chain uses TRDV1 with TRDJ1; maybe TRDD3 (5 bases). Germline V CDR1 and CDR2: TSWWSYY, QGS. CDR3 length: 16 residues. CDR3 coding DNA: TGCGCTCTTGGGGAACTAAGGTACCGGTTCACCGATAAACTCATCTTT. It specifies CALGELRYRFTDKLIF.

This clone was detected only a few times. The protein that TCRdb holds for this DNA derives from a much larger clone and differs from the translated DNA at residue 13, which likely indicates a read error; the protein shown here is translated from the DNA. This chain connects TRDV1 to TRDJ1; TRDD3 matches 9 bases. V was clipped by 5 bases and J by 4 bases; unmatched bases: 17. Germline CDR1 is TSWWSYY and CDR2 is QGS. This CDR3 region has 18 residues. The CDR3 DNA sequence: TGTGCTCTTGGGATCTACGTCCCTACTGGGGGACCCTACGATAAACTCATCTTT. It translates to CALGIYVPTGGPYDKLIF.

This clone turned up a few times. A much bigger clone sits one base away, suggesting this may be a read error. The chain has TRDV1 and TRDJ1; D tentatively reads TRDD2 or TRDD3 (8 bases each). Germline V gene sequence: CDR1 TSWWSYY, CDR2 QGS. The V end was cut by 2 bases, the J end by 12 bases, with 34 bases between. The CDR3 extends over 19 amino acids. The CDR3 DNA reads as TGTGCTCTTGGGGAAGGGGGCTTCCTACGCGATCCGGGGATACAGCCGGTCATCTTT. Translation: CALGEGGFLRDPGIQPVIF.

This clone was counted a few times. A far larger clone is just one base off, so this is likely a read error. The chain employs TRDV2 and TRDJ3; 9 bases are a match to TRDD3. Germline V gene sequence: CDR1 GEAIGNYY, CDR2 EKD. This CDR3 contains 18 residues. The CDR3 DNA reads TGTGCCTGTGAATCCGTACTGGGGGACGCCTGGTACACCCGACAGATGTTTTTC. Its protein is CACESVLGDAWYTRQMFF.

In this sample, this clone is medium-sized. Being one base from a much bigger clone, this may be a read error. The same CDR3 is also encoded by other DNA sequences in this sample. The chain links TRDV3 to TRDJ1, with D perhaps assigned TRDD1 or TRDD3 (5 bases each). CDR1 and CDR2 (germline): TVYSNPD, GDNSRS (reference sequence). V lost 1 base and J 4 bases, leaving 19 bases between the germline ends. The CDR3 has 15 amino acids. The CDR3 protein is CAFNPNLNTGDKLIF. As DNA, the CDR3 is TGTGCCTTTAACCCGAACTTAAATACGGGCGATAAACTCATCTTT. The full variable domain, completed using reference TRDV3 and TRDJ1, is CDKVTQSSPDQTVASGSEVVLLCTYDTVYSNPDLFWYRIRPDYSFQFVFYGDNSRSEGADFTQGRFSVKHILTQKAFHLVISPVRTEDSATYYCAFNPNLNTGDKLIFGKGTRVTVEP.